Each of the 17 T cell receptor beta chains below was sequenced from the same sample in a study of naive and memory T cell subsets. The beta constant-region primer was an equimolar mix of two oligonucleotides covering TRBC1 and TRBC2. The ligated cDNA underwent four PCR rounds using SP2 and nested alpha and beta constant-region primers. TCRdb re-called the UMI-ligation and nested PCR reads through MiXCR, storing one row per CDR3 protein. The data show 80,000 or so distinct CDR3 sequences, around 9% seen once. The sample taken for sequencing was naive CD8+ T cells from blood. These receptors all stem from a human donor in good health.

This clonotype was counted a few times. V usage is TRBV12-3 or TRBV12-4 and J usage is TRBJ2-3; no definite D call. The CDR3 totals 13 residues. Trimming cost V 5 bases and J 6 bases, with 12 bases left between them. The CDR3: CASSHTITDTQYF. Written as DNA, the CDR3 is TGTGCCAGCAGTCACACGATCACGGATACGCAGTATTTT.

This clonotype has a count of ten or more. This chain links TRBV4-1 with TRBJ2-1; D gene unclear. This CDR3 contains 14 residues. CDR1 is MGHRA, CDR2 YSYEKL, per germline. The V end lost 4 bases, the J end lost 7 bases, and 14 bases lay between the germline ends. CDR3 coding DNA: TGCGCCAGCAGCCCCCACGGACCAAAGAATGAGCAGTTCTTC. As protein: CASSPHGPKNEQFF.

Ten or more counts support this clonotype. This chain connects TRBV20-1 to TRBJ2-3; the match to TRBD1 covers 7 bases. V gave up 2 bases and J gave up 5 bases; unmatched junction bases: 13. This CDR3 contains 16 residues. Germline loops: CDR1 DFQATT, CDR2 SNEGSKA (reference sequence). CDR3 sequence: CSARPGLRGPGDTQYF. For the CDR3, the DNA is TGCAGTGCTAGACCAGGCTTGAGGGGGCCCGGAGATACGCAGTATTTT.

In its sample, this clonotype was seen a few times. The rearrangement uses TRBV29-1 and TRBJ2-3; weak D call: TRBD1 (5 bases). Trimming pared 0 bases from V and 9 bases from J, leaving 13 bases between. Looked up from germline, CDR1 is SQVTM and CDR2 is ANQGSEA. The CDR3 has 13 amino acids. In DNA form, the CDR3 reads TGCAGCGTTGAAGACAGGGCTCAGCAAACGCAGTATTTT. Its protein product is CSVEDRAQQTQYF.

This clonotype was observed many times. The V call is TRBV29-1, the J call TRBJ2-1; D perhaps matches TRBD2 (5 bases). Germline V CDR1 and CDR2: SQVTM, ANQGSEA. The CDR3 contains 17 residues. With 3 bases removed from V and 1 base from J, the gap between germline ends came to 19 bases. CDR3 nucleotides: TGCAGCGTTGAGGGTGACCCGGGGTCGAGATCCTACAATGAGCAGTTCTTC. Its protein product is CSVEGDPGSRSYNEQFF.

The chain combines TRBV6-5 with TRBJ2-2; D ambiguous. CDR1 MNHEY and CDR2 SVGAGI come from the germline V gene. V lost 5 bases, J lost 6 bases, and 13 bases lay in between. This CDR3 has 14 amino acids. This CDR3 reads CASSPLLGPGELFF. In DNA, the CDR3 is TGTGCCAGCAGTCCTCTTCTTGGGCCCGGGGAGCTGTTTTTT.

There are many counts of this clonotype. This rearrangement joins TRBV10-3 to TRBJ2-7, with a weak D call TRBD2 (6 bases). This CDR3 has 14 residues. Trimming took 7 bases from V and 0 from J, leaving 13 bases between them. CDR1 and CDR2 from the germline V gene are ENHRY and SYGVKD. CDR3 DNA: TGTGCCATCAACCCGGACGGGAGCTCCTACGAGCAGTACTTC. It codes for CAINPDGSSYEQYF.

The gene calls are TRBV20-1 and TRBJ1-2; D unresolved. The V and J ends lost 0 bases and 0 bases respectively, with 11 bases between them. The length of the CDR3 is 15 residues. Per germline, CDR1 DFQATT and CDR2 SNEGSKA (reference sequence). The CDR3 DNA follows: TGCAGTGCTAGAGATACTGGCTTCGCTAACTATGGCTACACCTTC. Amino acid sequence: CSARDTGFANYGYTF.

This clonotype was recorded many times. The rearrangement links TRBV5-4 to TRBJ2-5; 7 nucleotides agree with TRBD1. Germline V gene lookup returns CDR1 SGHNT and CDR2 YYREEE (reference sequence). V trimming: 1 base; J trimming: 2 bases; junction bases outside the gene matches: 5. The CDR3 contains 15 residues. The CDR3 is CASSLTGETQETQYF. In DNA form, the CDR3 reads TGTGCCAGCAGCTTGACAGGGGAAACTCAAGAGACCCAGTACTTC.

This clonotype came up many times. DNA for the CDR3: TGTGCCAGCAGTTTAAGGAGTAGCCCCTACGAGCAGTACTTC. This gives the protein CASSLRSSPYEQYF. V gene TRBV28 combines with J gene TRBJ2-7; D gene ambiguous. Germline loops: CDR1 MDHEN, CDR2 SYDVKM. V lost 2 bases and J lost 2, with 10 bases in between. The CDR3 loop spans 14 amino acids.

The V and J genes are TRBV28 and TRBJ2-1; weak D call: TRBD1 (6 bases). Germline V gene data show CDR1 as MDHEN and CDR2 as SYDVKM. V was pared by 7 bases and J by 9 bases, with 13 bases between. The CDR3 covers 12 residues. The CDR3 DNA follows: TGTGCCAGCACCCCAGGGGCGGGTGAGCAGTTCTTC. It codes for CASTPGAGEQFF.

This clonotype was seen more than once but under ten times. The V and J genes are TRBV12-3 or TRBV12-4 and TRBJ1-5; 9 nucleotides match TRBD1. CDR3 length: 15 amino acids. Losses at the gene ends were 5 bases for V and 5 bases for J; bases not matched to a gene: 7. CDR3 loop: CASSLQGARYQPQHF. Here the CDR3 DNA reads TGTGCCAGCAGTCTACAGGGGGCGAGGTATCAGCCCCAGCATTTT.

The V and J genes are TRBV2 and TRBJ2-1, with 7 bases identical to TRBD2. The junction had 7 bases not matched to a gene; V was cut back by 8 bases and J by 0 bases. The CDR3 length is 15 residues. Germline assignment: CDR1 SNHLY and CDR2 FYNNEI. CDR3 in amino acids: CASLGGFSSYNEQFF. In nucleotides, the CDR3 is TGTGCCAGCCTCGGGGGGTTTAGCTCCTACAATGAGCAGTTCTTC. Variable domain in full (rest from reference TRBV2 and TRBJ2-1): EPEVTQTPSHQVTQMGQEVILRCVPISNHLYFYWYRQILGQKVEFLVSFYNNEISEKSEIFDDQFSVERPDGSNFTLKIRSTKLEDSAMYFCASLGGFSSYNEQFFGPGTRLTVL.

CDR3: CASSQSNGVYEQYF. The CDR3, as DNA: TGTGCCAGCAGCCAGTCAAACGGGGTCTACGAGCAGTACTTC. The rearrangement joins TRBV4-2 to TRBJ2-7; D is possibly TRBD2 (5 bases). The CDR3 covers 14 residues. The V and J ends lost 3 bases and 3 bases respectively, with 12 bases between them. The germline CDR1 and CDR2 sequences are LGHNA and YNFKEQ.

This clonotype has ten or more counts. The CDR3 is CASSYSPGGRDYGYTF. The CDR3 DNA follows: TGTGCCAGCAGTTACTCGCCAGGGGGCCGTGACTATGGCTACACCTTC. The genes are TRBV6-6 and TRBJ1-2, with 8 bases fitting TRBD1. CDR1 is MNHNY, CDR2 SVGAGI, per germline (reference sequence). The V gene end was trimmed by 0 bases and the J gene end by 3 bases; junction bases not matched to a gene: 6. This CDR3 contains 16 residues.

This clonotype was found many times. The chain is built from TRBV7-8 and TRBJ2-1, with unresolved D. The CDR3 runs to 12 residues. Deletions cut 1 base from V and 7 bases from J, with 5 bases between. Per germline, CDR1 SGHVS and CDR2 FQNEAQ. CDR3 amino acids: CASSLGANEQFF. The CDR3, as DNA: TGTGCCAGCAGCTTAGGGGCGAATGAGCAGTTCTTC.

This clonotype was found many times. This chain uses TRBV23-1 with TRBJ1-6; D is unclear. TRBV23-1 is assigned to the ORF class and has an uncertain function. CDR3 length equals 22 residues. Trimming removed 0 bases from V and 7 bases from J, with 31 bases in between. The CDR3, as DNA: TGCGCCAGCAGTCAATCGGTAGGTGGAGACCGGAGCTCCCCGAATCGAAATTCACCCCTCCACTTT. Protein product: CASSQSVGGDRSSPNRNSPLHF.